This T cell receptor (beta chain) emerged from a study of CD8+ T cells in alopecia areata. CDR3 length: 13 amino acids. Germline CDR1 reads SQVTM; CDR2 reads ANQGSEA. V was clipped by 7 bases and J by 4 bases; unmatched bases: 6. Study results and limitations: Especially in alopecia totalis/universalis, lesional scalp showed greater clonality than normal scalp did. Sharing of TCR sequences between patients (possibly for HLA-related reasons) was less clear than in mice.

Once RNA had been extracted, it was reverse transcribed into cDNA to act as the sequencing template. The repertoire was sequenced with immunoSEQ multiplex PCR; TCRdb's copy has only in-frame clones and lacks some. The sample carries around 69,000 clones, approximately 58% recorded once. Researchers took lesional scalp punch biopsies and peripheral blood from people who were alopecia areata patients. A word on this clone: What it binds is not known.

The specimen was CD8+ T cells sorted from blood, collected at week 0. V usage is TRBV29-1 and J usage is TRBJ2-1; 8 bases are shared with TRBD1. The source of this sequence is a human donor with alopecia areata. The CDR3 sequence is CSGLTGDYNEQFF. DNA for the CDR3: TGCAGCGGCTTGACAGGGGATTACAATGAGCAGTTCTTC.